This TCR beta chain came from a study of CD8+ T cells in alopecia areata (dated by TCRdb to the late 2010s). Broadly, across the study: Treated patients were enrolled in an open-label pilot trial of oral tofacitinib at 5 to 10 mg twice daily for moderate-to-severe alopecia areata. Patients received tofacitinib for 6 to 18 months and were then followed off drug for 6 months to check for delayed response and recurrence. In treated patients, disease severity was measured using the SALT score, which gives the percentage of scalp surface area affected. In both human patients and the C3H/HeJ mouse model, the study applied high-throughput TCRbeta sequencing to look at T cell clonal expansion in alopecia areata. On the human side, TCRbeta sequencing was run on scalp tissue and on sorted CD4+ and CD8+ peripheral blood T cells from healthy controls and from alopecia areata patients with either patchy or totalis/universalis disease. Tofacitinib-treated patients had biopsies at baseline and at 4 and 24 weeks of treatment, with a later scalp biopsy in several patients. Scalp clonality was compared among normal scalp (n=4), patchy alopecia areata scalp (n=8), and alopecia totalis/universalis scalp (n=8). RNA came from the PAXgene miRNA kit for fixed scalp, the miRNeasy kit for PBMCs, and the RNeasy kit for mouse skin. Amplification of TCRbeta CDR3 regions was done by immunoSEQ multiplex PCR using 35 Vbeta forward primers and 13 Jbeta reverse primers.

What the study reported, not specific to this receptor: Many expanded lesional clones were found to persist in scalp and blood during tofacitinib treatment, and relapse after treatment cessation may be partly explained by this persistence. Because the treated cohort was small and had just a single nonresponder, larger studies are needed to establish links between baseline CD8+ expansion and response. Resident alphabeta T cells in normal human skin are also sequenced, complicating scalp TCR repertoire analysis, unlike mouse skin dominated by gammadelta T cells. TCR sequences shared between patients were less clear than in mice, possibly partly because of HLA diversity in the patient population. Tofacitinib significantly decreased scalp clonality and the number of expanded CD8+ clones among the top 100 scalp clones. Higher clonality and more expanded CD8+ clones were observed in lesional scalp than in normal scalp, particularly in alopecia totalis/universalis, a finding suggestive of antigenic drive.

The CDR3 sequence holds 11 residues, the cysteine and phenylalanine included. The sequence is cut down to CDR3 DNA, 33 bases in frame from base 1. The germline V gene encodes CDR1 SEHNR and CDR2 FQNEAQ (reference sequence). The germline ends are 12 bases apart after V is trimmed by 7 bases and J by 10 bases. Comment on this clone: Its binding antigen is unknown. No base quality information exists; no much larger clone differs at one position.

The time point label here, explained by the study, means: 20 to 30 weeks on oral tofacitinib. The treatment or condition label, read with the paper, signifies: oral pan-JAK inhibitor, 5-10 mg twice daily. Peripheral blood and lesional scalp punch biopsies were obtained from patients with alopecia areata. PBMCs were separated by density centrifugation and stained for CD3, CD4 and CD8, after which CD4+ and CD8+ T cells were sorted on a FACSAria. Library method: the immunoSEQ multiplex PCR assay. To provide template for TCR sequencing, every sample had RNA extracted and reverse transcribed into cDNA. SuperScript III was used for first-strand cDNA synthesis, primed with a 2:1 mix of oligo-dT and random hexamers. A synthetic immune receptor repertoire was used to gauge amplification bias, and whatever bias remained was removed computationally. From the authors' description of their analysis: Raw reads were preprocessed to remove errors, and CDR3 was defined by IMGT conventions from the conserved cysteine to phenylalanine. Clonality was calculated as 1 minus Shannon entropy normalized by log2 of the number of productive unique TCRs. CD4 or CD8 identity of scalp clones was inferred by cross-referencing scalp TCRbeta sequences with sorted blood CD4 and CD8 repertoires. Sourced from immuneACCESS, this table was stored by TCRdb with only in-frame sequences that have V and J called. A share of the clones is absent; for the studies checked, an unresolved V gene accounts for under half, and the remainder has no known explanation. From that table come the V and J calls and clone size; the DNA was used to work out D and trimming. In this sample the table shows about 100,000 clones, roughly 84% of which occur a single time. Around a quarter of the sample belongs to the ten largest clones.

The chain is made from TRBV7-9 and TRBJ2-3, with the D gene too uncertain to name. This sequence originates from a human donor with alopecia areata. Sequencing was performed on CD8+ T cells sorted from blood, taken at week 24, from a patient treated with tofacitinib. The CDR3 region: CASTPSSAQYF. The sequenced DNA: TGTGCCAGCACCCCATCCTCTGCGCAGTATTTT.